Given below is one TCR beta chain in context. This sample is drawn from a study of cytomegalovirus exposure and HLA in healthy donors. Nominally healthy donors were sampled, though unrecorded immune exposures were likely. Researchers ran the PCR with 60 Vbeta and 13 Jbeta primers. Clones were sequenced by immunoSEQ multiplex PCR, and TCRdb holds only the in-frame ones, with some missing. The table includes 95,000 to 150,000 clones, roughly 80% detected once. V shed 1 base and J shed 6 bases, with 12 bases lying between them. There are 14 residues in the CDR3. Germline V gene data show CDR1 as MGHRA and CDR2 as YSYEKL.

This clonotype was obtained from a man younger than 35 in good health and CMV-seronegative. The sequenced sample was PBMCs. The gene calls are TRBV4-1 and TRBJ1-1; possible D gene TRBD1, 6 bases. CDR3 region: CASSQGGGAPEAFF. CDR3 bases: TGCGCCAGCAGCCAAGGAGGGGGTGCTCCTGAAGCTTTCTTT.